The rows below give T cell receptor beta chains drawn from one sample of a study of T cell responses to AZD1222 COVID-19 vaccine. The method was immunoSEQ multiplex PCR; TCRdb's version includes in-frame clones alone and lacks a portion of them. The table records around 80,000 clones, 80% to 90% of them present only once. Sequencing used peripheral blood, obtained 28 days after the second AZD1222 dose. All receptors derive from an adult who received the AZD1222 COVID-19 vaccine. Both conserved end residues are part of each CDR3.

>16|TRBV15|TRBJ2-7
CATSRGTGASAYEQYF
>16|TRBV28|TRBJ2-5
CASSPPPGGDQETQYF
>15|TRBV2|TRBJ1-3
CASILMGLSGNTIYF
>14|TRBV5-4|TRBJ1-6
CASSLVSTPGFLHF
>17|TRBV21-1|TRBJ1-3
CASSKAWGPSSGNTIYF
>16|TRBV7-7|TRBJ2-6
CASSLAISSGANVLTF
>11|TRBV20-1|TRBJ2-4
CSAKDQNIQYF
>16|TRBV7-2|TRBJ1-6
CASSLNSRGLNSPLHF
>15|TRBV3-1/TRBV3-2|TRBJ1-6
CASNLGGQGTSPLHF
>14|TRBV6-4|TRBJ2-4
CASWGHRIASLQYF
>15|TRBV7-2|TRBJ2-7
CASSTSSGSAYEQYF
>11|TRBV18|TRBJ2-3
CASSPQDTQYF
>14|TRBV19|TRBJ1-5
CASRDRVGNQPQHF
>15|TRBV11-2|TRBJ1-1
CASRNELGVLTEAFF
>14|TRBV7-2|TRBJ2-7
CASSLGLGAGEQYF
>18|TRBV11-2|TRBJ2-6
CASSLGLAGYSGANVLTF
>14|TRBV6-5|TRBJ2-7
CASSYSIYLTEQYF
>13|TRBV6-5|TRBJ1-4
CASRDRRDEKLFF
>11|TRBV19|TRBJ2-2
CASSSTGELFF
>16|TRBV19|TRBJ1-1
CASSSSPSGENTEAFF
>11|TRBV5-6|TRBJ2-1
CASSLGFEQFF
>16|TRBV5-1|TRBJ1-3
CASSLGFGTTGNTIYF
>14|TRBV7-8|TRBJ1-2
CASSLAGRDYGYTF
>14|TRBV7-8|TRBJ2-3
CASRTGTHTDTQYF
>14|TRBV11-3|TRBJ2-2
CASSVGPNTGELFF
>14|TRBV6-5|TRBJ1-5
CASSSDMGNQPQHF
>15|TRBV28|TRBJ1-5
CASTPTGNSNQPQHF
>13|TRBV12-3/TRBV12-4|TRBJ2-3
CASSKYDSDTQYF
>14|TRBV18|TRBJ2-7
CASSFQSDSYEQYF
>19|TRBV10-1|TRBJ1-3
CASSPPRRGGSWSGNTIYF
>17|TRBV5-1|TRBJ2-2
CASSSGLAGANTGELFF
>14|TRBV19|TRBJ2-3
CASRQDSDTDTQYF
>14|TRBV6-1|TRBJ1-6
CASSERGGGVPLHF
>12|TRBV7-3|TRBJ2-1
CASSLTLNEQFF
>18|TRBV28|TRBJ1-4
CASSPGTLTGATNEKLFF
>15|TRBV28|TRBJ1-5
CASSSRGGGDQPQHF
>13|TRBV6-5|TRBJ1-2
CASSPSGDYGYTF
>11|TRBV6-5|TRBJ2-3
CASRGLDTQYF
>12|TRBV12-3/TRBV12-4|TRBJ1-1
CASTVMNTEAFF
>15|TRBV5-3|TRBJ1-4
CARSLSLGTNEKLFF